A single T cell receptor beta chain is shown here with its context. Its antigen is currently not known. No base quality information exists; no much larger clone differs at one position. Per the germline V gene (reference sequence), LNHDA is the CDR1 and SQIVND is the CDR2. V is cut by 7 bases and J by 1 base, and the space between the germline ends is 14 bases. Including the terminal cysteine and phenylalanine, the CDR3 comprises 15 residues. The CDR3 DNA has 45 bases and is translated from base 1. This entry belongs to a study of T cell responses to AZD1222 COVID-19 vaccine listed by TCRdb under 2021. Context from the whole study: AZD1222 recipients whose second dose came at about 4 weeks and those whose second dose came at about 12 weeks were combined into one group, since spike-specific TCR depth and breadth did not differ between the two schedules. A total of over 230 trial participants underwent TCR sequencing, of whom about 210 received two doses of AZD1222 and around 25 received two doses of the MenACWY control vaccine. Trial participants were enrolled into age subgroups of 18-55, 56-69 and 70-plus years, which contained about 150, 28 and 57 TCR-sequenced participants, respectively.

The CDR3 regions of human TCRbeta chains were analyzed by immunosequencing. Concerning the study's data processing: Repertoire TCRs were checked for matches against a reference library of SARS-CoV-2-specific TCRs that had been generated using the MIRA antigen-specificity platform. Breadth was defined as the fraction of unique TCRs that were SARS-CoV-2-associated, and depth was defined as the fraction of total T cells that were SARS-CoV-2-associated. Each spike-specific TCR was assigned to its reactive spike region and to a CD4 or CD8 class using the MIRA data. Log10-transformed breadth and depth values were compared by one-way ANOVA with Sidak's multiple comparisons tests. TCRdb's version of the immuneACCESS table is confined to in-frame rearrangements and falls short of the full clone set. An unresolved V gene accounts for under half of the shortfall where checked; the remainder is of unknown origin. V and J calls and clone size are given by that table; D and trimming were obtained from the DNA. The sample records around 50,000 clones, about 81% of which are singletons. The ten largest account for 10% of the sample.

Results and caveats for the whole study, not just this receptor: Participants were mostly white British and included more females than males, and it was suggested by the authors that clonal diversity may have been underestimated. Conclusions about previously exposed vaccinees are limited because only six or seven AZD1222 recipients were SARS-CoV-2 seropositive at baseline. Because no day 14 peak-response samples were available, repertoires were characterized only after the peak T cell response. Epitopes outside the regions mutated in the B.1.351 and B.1.1.7 variants were reportedly recognized by nearly half of the unique spike-specific TCRs. The 56-69-year group was small, and its depth increase did not reach significance, likely because of low power. The whole spike protein was spanned by vaccine-associated CD4 TCRs, and dominant responses were seen in regions 160-218 and 743-854. After two AZD1222 doses, both the breadth and the depth of spike-specific TCRs were significantly higher than at day 0 and than in MenACWY recipients.

Sample time point, as interpreted from the label and publication: baseline before first vaccination. Vaccinee samples came from UK trials COV001 and COV002, including a single-blind randomized controlled phase 2/3 trial of AZD1222 (ChAdOx1 nCoV-19) in healthy adults. For TCRbeta chain sequencing, PBMC samples from trial participants were taken at day 0 and at day 28 after the second dose. This receptor was obtained from an adult in good health. The rearranged chain carries TRBV19 and TRBJ2-1; the D gene is perhaps TRBD2, on 5 matching bases. Specimen: peripheral blood, collected on day 0 of AZD1222 vaccination. CDR3 sequence: CASTPFGDSYNEQFF. The nucleotides are TGTGCCAGTACCCCTTTCGGGGATTCCTACAATGAGCAGTTCTTC.